One T cell receptor beta chain is described in this entry. From the germline J gene comes the end of the CDR3, since the read stops 3 residues before it. The protocol was immunoSEQ multiplex PCR, while the TCRdb copy is restricted to in-frame clones and leaves out a portion. The table for this sample gives tens of thousands of clones. This specimen belongs to a study of T cells in women clearing cervical HPV infection. V shed 5 bases, J shed 4 bases, and the junction held 7 bases outside the gene matches. Germline CDR1 and CDR2: SEHNR and FQNEAQ (reference sequence). The CDR3 covers 15 residues. The material sequenced was blood buffy coat. The receptor comes from a woman aged 18 to 75 with a cervical HPV16 infection that either progressed to CIN3+ or cleared (not recorded which). The chain couples TRBV7-9 to TRBJ1-2, with 10 bases aligning to TRBD1. CDR3 residues: CASSLGTGVSYGYTF. The part of the CDR3 DNA that was read is TGTGCCAGCAGCCTTGGGACAGGGGTTTCCTATGGC.